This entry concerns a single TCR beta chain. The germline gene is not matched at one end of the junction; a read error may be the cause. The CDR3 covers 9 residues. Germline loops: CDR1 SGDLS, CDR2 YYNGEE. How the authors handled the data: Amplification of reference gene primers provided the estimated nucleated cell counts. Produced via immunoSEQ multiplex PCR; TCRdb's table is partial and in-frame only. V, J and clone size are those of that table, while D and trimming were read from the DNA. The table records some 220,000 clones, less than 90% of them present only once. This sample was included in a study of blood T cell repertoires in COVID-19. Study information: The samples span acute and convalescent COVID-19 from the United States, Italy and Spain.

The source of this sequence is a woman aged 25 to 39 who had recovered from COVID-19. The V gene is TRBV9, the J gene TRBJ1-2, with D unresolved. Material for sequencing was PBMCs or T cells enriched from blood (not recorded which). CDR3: CASSPSLKF. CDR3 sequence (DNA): TGTGCCAGCAGCCCGTCCCTAAAGTTC.